The clone carrying this T cell receptor beta chain was recorded a few times. Its specificity is unknown. Sequencing relied on a cDNA template that was reverse transcribed from extracted RNA. Only in-frame clones appear in the TCRdb table, and some are missing; sequencing was by immunoSEQ multiplex PCR. The sample lists some 200,000 clones, roughly two fifths occurring once. The germline gives CDR1 MDHEN, CDR2 SYDVKM. CDR3 size: 11 residues. Trimming took off 3 bases at V and 8 bases at J, with 4 bases between the two ends. This sample is drawn from a study of CD8+ T cells in alopecia areata. At the level of the study: Each day, treated patients took oral tofacitinib twice, at 5 to 10 mg per dose. Tofacitinib therapy took 6 to 18 months; 6 months off drug came after.

The treatment here: oral pan-JAK inhibitor, 5-10 mg twice daily. Study observations and caveats: Under tofacitinib, fewer expanded CD8+ clones appeared among the top 100 scalp clones. Scalp samples also yield sequences from resident alphabeta T cells of normal skin.

The TCR originated in a human donor with alopecia areata. V is TRBV28 and J is TRBJ2-2; D gene ambiguous. The starting material was CD4+ T cells sorted from blood, obtained at approximately week 36, from a patient treated with tofacitinib. The CDR3 reads CASSLVGELFF. Written as DNA, the CDR3 is TGTGCCAGCAGTTTGGTAGGGGAGCTGTTTTTT.